This TCR beta chain was sequenced for a study of blood T cell repertoires in COVID-19. Study-wide context: The cDNA or gDNA used as material had been derived from T cells, B-cell-depleted T cells, or PBMCs.

There are 14 residues in the CDR3. Germline lookup yields CDR1 SEHNR and CDR2 FQNEAQ (reference sequence). Trimming left V 3 bases short and J 1 base short, with 9 bases between. As for this clone: This CDR3 is also generated by other DNA sequences in the sample.

Original data processing: Cell counts per sample came from amplifying reference gene primers. Sequencing was performed with immunoSEQ multiplex PCR; in TCRdb, only in-frame clones are kept and a portion is missing. That table supplies the V and J calls and clone size; D and trimming were determined from the DNA. The repertoire includes about 150,000 clones, around nine tenths of them detected once, and about 2.4% sits in the top ten. The gene calls are TRBV7-9 and TRBJ1-1; unclear D gene. Source material: peripheral blood. The receptor was derived from a woman aged 65 to 85 with acute or convalescent COVID-19. Here the CDR3 reads CASSFSGGNTEAFF. The CDR3 bases are TGTGCCAGCAGCTTCTCCGGTGGGAACACTGAAGCTTTCTTT.